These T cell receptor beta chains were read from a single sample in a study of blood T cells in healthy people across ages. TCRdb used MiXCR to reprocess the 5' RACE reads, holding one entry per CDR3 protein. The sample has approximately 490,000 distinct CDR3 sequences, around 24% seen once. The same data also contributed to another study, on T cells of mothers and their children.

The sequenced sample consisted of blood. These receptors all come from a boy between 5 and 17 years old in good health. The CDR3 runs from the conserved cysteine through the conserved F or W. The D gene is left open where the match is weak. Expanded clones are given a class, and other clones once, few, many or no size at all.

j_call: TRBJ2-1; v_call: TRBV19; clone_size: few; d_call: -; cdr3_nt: TGTGCCAGTAGTAATGAATTGATGAGCTCCTACAATGAGCAGTTCTTC; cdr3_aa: CASSNELMSSYNEQFF
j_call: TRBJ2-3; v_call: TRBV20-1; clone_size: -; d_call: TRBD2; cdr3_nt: TGCAGTGCTATCCTCATAATTAGCGGGAGAGGCACAGATACGCAGTATTTT; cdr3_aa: CSAILIISGRGTDTQYF
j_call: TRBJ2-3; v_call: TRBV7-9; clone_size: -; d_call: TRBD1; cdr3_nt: TGTGCCAGCAGCTCTCGACAGGGGGCGAGTCCAGATACGCAGTATTTT; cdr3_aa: CASSSRQGASPDTQYF
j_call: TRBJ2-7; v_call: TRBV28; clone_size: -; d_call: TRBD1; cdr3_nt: TGTGCCAGCAGTTTAATACCCGGAGGGACAGGGGCCTACGAGCAGTACTTC; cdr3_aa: CASSLIPGGTGAYEQYF
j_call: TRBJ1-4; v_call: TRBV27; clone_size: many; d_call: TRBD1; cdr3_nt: TGTGCCAGCAGTTTCCGGACAGGGGAAAAACTGTTTTTT; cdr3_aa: CASSFRTGEKLFF
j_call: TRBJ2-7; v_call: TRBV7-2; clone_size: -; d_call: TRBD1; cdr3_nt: TGTGCCAGCAGCCCAAAGACAGGGCCGGACGAGCAGTACTTC; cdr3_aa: CASSPKTGPDEQYF
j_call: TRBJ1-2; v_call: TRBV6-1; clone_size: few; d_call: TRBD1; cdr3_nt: TGTGCCAGCAGCTCCAGGGGGCAGAACTATGGCTACACCTTC; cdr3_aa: CASSSRGQNYGYTF
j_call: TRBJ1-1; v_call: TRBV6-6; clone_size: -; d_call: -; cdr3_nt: TGTGCCAGCAGATTTCCCGGGCCGCCGGGCACTGAAGCTTTCTTT; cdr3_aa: CASRFPGPPGTEAFF
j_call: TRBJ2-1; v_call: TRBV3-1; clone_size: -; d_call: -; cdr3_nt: TGTGCCAGCAGCGGGGGCACCTACAATGAGCAGTTCTTC; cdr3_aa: CASSGGTYNEQFF
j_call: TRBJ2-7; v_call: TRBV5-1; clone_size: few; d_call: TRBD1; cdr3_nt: TGCGCCAGCAGCTTGGGGGGACAGGGGGCTTTGGACGAGCAGTACTTC; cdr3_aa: CASSLGGQGALDEQYF
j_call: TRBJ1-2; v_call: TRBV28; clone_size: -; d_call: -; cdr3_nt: TGTGCCAGCAGTTCCGCGGGGGCTGGTGGCTACACCTTC; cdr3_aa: CASSSAGAGGYTF
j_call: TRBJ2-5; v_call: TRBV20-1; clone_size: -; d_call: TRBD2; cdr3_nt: TGCAGTGCTAGAAAAGTAGCGGGAGTCGGGGCAGAGACCCAGTACTTC; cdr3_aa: CSARKVAGVGAETQYF
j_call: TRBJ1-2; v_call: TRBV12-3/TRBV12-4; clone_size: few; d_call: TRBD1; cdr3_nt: TGTGCCAGCATGCCTACAGGGGCTGGCTACACCTTC; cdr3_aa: CASMPTGAGYTF
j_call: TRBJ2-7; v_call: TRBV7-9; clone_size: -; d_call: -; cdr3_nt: TGTGCCAGCAGCTTACGAGGGGGATTTTACGAGCAGTACTTC; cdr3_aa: CASSLRGGFYEQYF
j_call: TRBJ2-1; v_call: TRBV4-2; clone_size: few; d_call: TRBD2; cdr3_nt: TGTGCCAGCAGCCAAGGAGCGGATAGCGGGAGGGACAATGAGCAGTTCTTC; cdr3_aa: CASSQGADSGRDNEQFF
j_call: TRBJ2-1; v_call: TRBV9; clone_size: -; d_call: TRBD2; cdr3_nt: TGTGCCAGCAGCGTAGGGGCGGGAGACAATGAGCAGTTCTTC; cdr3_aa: CASSVGAGDNEQFF
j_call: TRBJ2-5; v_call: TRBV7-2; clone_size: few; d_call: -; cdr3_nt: TGCGTCAGCAGCTTAACAGGAGAGACCCAGTACTTC; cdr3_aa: CVSSLTGETQYF
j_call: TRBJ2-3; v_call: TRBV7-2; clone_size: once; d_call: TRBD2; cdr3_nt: TGTGCCAGCAGCTCCGAAATGACCGCGACTAGCGGGAACACAGATACGCAGTATTTT; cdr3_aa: CASSSEMTATSGNTDTQYF
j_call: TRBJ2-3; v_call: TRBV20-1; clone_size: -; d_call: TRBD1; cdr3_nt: TGCAGCGGGACAGGGGGCGCGCGCACAGATACGCAGTATTTT; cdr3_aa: CSGTGGARTDTQYF
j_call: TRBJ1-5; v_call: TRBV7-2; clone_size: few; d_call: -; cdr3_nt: TGTGCCAGCAGCCCCACCGGGCCGCTCGCCAATCAGCCCCAGCATTTT; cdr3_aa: CASSPTGPLANQPQHF
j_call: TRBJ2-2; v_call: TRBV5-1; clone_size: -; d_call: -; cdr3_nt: TGCGCCAGCAGCTTGCGCGGGGCGGGCACCGGGGAGCTGTTTTTT; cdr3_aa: CASSLRGAGTGELFF
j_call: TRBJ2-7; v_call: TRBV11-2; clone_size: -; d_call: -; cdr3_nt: TGTGCCAGCAGCTTAGTAGACAGTTTCTACGAGCAGTACTTC; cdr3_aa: CASSLVDSFYEQYF
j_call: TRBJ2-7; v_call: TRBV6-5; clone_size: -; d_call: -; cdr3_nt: TGTGCCAGCAGTACACTGGCGGGGCTATCCTACGAGCAGTACTTC; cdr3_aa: CASSTLAGLSYEQYF
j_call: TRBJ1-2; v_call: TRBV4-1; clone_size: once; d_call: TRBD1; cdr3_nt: TGCGCCAGCAGCCAATACACAGGGGGGGACTATGGCTACACCTTC; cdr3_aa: CASSQYTGGDYGYTF
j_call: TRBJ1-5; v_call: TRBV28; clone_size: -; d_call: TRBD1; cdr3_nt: TGTGCCAGCAGCGACAGGGGGGACAATCAGCCCCAGCATTTT; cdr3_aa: CASSDRGDNQPQHF
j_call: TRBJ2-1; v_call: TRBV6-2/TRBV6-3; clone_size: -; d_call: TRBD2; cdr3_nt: TGTGCCAGCAGTACTAGCGGGGGAGCGCACCACAATGAGCAGTTCTTC; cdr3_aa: CASSTSGGAHHNEQFF
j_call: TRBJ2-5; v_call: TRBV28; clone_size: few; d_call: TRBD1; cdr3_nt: TGTGCCAGCAGTGATTCCGGGACAGGGCCCCGCTCCTATCCCTTC; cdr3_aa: CASSDSGTGPRSYPF
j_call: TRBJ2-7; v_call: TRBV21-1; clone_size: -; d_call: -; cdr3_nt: TGTGCCAGCAGCCTAGGGTGGGACGCGGACGAGCAGTACTTC; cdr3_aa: CASSLGWDADEQYF
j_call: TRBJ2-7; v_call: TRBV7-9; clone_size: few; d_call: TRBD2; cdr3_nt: TGTGCCAGCAGCCCGACTAGCGGGAACTCCTACGAGCAGTACTTC; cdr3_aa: CASSPTSGNSYEQYF
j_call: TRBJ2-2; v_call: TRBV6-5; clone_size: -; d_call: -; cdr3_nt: TGTGCCAGCAGTCCCCGAATCACCGGGGAGCTGTTTTTT; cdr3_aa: CASSPRITGELFF
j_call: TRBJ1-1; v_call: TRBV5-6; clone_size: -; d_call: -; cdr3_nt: TGTGCCAGCAGCTTGTACACCGGGGGATACACTGAAGCTTTCTTT; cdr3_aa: CASSLYTGGYTEAFF
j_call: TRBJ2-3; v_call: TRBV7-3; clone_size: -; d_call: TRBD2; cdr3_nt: TGTGCCAGCAGCTTACGGAGTGGGTTACCCGGGACTAGCGGGGGAGATACGCAGTATTTT; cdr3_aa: CASSLRSGLPGTSGGDTQYF
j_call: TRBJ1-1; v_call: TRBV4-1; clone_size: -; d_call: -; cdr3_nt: TGCGCCAGCAGCTTCAGACGGAGTAACACTGAAGCTTTCTTT; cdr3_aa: CASSFRRSNTEAFF
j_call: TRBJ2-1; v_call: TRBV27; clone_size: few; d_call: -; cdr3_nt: TGTGCCAGCAGTTTGCTACCCCTCGCCGGCAATGAGCAGTTCTTC; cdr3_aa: CASSLLPLAGNEQFF
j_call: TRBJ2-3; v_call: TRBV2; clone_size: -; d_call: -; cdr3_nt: TGTGCCAGCAGACTCACCGGATTCGACACAGATACGCAGTATTTT; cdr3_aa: CASRLTGFDTDTQYF
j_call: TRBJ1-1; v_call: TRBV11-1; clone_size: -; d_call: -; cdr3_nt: TGTGCCAGCAGCGCAAGCCCCACAGTAAACACTGAAGCTTTCTTT; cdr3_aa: CASSASPTVNTEAFF
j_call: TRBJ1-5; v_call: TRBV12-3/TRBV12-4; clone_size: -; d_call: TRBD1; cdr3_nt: TGTGCCAGCAGTTCCTCAGGACAGGGAAGATTACAGCCCCAGCATTTT; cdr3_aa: CASSSSGQGRLQPQHF
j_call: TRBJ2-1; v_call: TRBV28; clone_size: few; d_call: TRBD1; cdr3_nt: TGTGCCAGCAGTTTGAGGGGACAGGACAATGAGCAGTTCTTC; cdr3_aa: CASSLRGQDNEQFF
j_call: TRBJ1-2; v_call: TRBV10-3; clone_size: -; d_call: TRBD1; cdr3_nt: TGTGCCATCAGTGATTCGACAGGGAACTATGGCTACACCTTC; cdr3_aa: CAISDSTGNYGYTF
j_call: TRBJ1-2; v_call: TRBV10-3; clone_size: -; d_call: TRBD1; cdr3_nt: TGTGCCATCAAAGCGGGACAGGGACATGGCTACACCTTC; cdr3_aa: CAIKAGQGHGYTF
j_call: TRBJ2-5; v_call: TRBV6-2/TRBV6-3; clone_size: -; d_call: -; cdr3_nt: TGTGCCAGCAGCTCGACTAGTCAAGAGACCCAGTACTTC; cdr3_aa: CASSSTSQETQYF
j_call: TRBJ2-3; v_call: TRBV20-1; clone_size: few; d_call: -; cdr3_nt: TGCAGTGCCGCTTCGGGGCGCGGCGCAGATACGCAGTATTTT; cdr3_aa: CSAASGRGADTQYF